These 24 T cell receptor beta chains originate from one sample sequenced in a study of metastatic and nonmetastatic thyroid tumors. Patients underwent thyroid surgery, and none had received any treatment before it. TCRdb redid the clone calls on the PCR reads using MiXCR. The sample shows around 46,000 clones, around 20% of them seen only once. Sequencing used blood. Receptor source: a male donor with papillary thyroid cancer or a benign thyroid nodule (not recorded which). Some clones in this sample may be carry-over from other donors' samples.

This chain uses TRBV20-1 with TRBJ2-1; the match to TRBD2 covers 11 bases. The trim removed 0 bases at V and 6 bases at J, leaving 4 bases unmatched. The germline V gene encodes CDR1 DFQATT and CDR2 SNEGSKA (reference sequence). The CDR3 totals 15 residues. CDR3 protein: CSARDLAGGSNEQFF. CDR3 nucleotide sequence: TGCAGTGCTAGAGATCTAGCGGGAGGATCCAATGAGCAGTTCTTC.

The chain couples TRBV9 to TRBJ2-1; 8 bases agree with TRBD1. The CDR3 has 14 amino acids. Germline V CDR1 and CDR2: SGDLS, YYNGEE. Germline trimming cut 4 bases from V and 7 bases from J; bases unmatched to any gene: 7. CDR3 DNA sequence: TGTGCCAGCAGCCCCGCCTACAGGGGGAATGAGCAGTTCTTC. Translation gives CASSPAYRGNEQFF.

This clone has just a few counts. The J gene is TRBJ2-7, the V gene TRBV28; D is uncertain. V was shortened by 6 bases and J by 3 bases, with 15 bases between the two germline ends. There are 14 residues in the CDR3. Germline loops: CDR1 MDHEN, CDR2 SYDVKM. The CDR3 here is CASSVLRWVYEQYF. In DNA form, the CDR3 reads TGTGCCAGCAGCGTTTTACGCTGGGTCTACGAGCAGTACTTC.

In this sample, this clone turned up many times. V usage is TRBV27 and J usage is TRBJ2-4, with TRBD2 matching over 8 bases. Germline-derived CDR1 and CDR2 are MNHEY and SMNVEV (reference sequence). This CDR3 has 16 amino acids. The J segment lost 2 bases and the V segment lost 5 bases, leaving 8 bases of the junction unmatched. CDR3 DNA sequence: TGTGCCAGCAGTCCCCCCGCGGGGGGAACCAAAAACATTCAGTACTTC. Protein product: CASSPPAGGTKNIQYF.

The table lists this clone with a count of one. The V and J genes are TRBV7-2 and TRBJ1-1; 8 positions match TRBD1. The CDR3 is 15 amino acids. Germline-derived CDR1 and CDR2 are SGHTA and FQGNSA. V trimming: 6 bases; J trimming: 5 bases; junction bases outside the gene matches: 11. DNA for the CDR3: TGTGCCAGCAGACCAACAACAGGGGGTTATACTGAAGCTTTCTTT. Its translation: CASRPTTGGYTEAFF.

This clone showed up just once. The chain uses TRBV5-5 and TRBJ1-2, with D uncertain. The CDR3 runs to 14 residues. The germline CDR1 and CDR2 sequences are SGHKS and YYEKEE (reference sequence). Deletions cut 4 bases from V and 0 bases from J, with 10 bases between. The CDR3 nucleotides are TGTGCCAGCAGCCCCTCCGGAGCTAACTATGGCTACACCTTC. Amino acids: CASSPSGANYGYTF. Based on the CDR3 plus reference TRBV5-5 and TRBJ1-2, the full variable domain is DAGVTQSPTHLIKTRGQQVTLRCSPISGHKSVSWYQQVLGQGPQFIFQYYEKEERGRGNFPDRFSARQFPNYSSELNVNALLLGDSALYLCASSPSGANYGYTFGSGTRLTVV.

This clone was observed many times. This rearrangement joins TRBV5-6 to TRBJ1-6, with D perhaps matching TRBD1 (5 bases). Per germline, CDR1 SGHDT and CDR2 YYEEEE. The CDR3 has 14 residues. V was cut by 5 bases and J by 7 bases, with 13 bases left in between. CDR3 DNA sequence: TGTGCCAGCAGTTCGGGGGTATGGAATTCACCCCTCCACTTT. Protein sequence: CASSSGVWNSPLHF.

The table lists this clone with many counts. The CDR3 region is CASSFGGTQPQHF. The CDR3 region has the DNA TGTGCCAGCAGCTTCGGGGGGACTCAGCCCCAGCATTTT. The chain uses TRBV11-2 and TRBJ1-5, with D perhaps TRBD1 (5 bases). V was shortened by 3 bases and J by 6 bases, with 9 bases between the two germline ends. The CDR3 is 13 amino acids. Germline V gene sequence: CDR1 SGHAT, CDR2 FQNNGV.

This clone was recorded many times. The rearrangement joins TRBV20-1 to TRBJ1-2; D is undetermined. The CDR3 length is 13 residues. Deletions cut 0 bases from V and 8 bases from J, with 13 bases between. Germline V gene sequence: CDR1 DFQATT, CDR2 SNEGSKA (reference sequence). CDR3 coding DNA: TGCAGTGCTAGAGATAGTGGGTTAGGGGGCTACACCTTC. This gives the protein CSARDSGLGGYTF.

This clone was counted many times. The CDR3 DNA is TGTGCCAGCAGCGTTCGACAGTTCCTCCAGCATTTT. It codes for CASSVRQFLQHF. The chain joins TRBV28 to TRBJ1-5, with a weak D call TRBD1 (5 bases). Trimming took 6 bases from V and 12 from J, leaving 15 bases between them. Germline V lookup: CDR1 MDHEN, CDR2 SYDVKM. This CDR3 has 12 residues.

This clone appeared a few times. The chain joins TRBV6-1 to TRBJ2-3; D tentatively fits TRBD1 or TRBD2 (7 bases each). The CDR3 is 14 amino acids. Trimming took 7 bases from V and 3 from J, leaving 14 bases between them. Germline V lookup: CDR1 MNHNS, CDR2 SASEGT. The CDR3 protein is CASTRGGVTDTQYF. The CDR3 DNA reads as TGTGCCAGCACCAGGGGGGGAGTAACAGATACGCAGTATTTT.

There are many counts of this clone. In DNA form, the CDR3 reads TGTGCCAGCAGTGAATTTCGCAATCAGCCCCAGCATTTT. Its protein is CASSEFRNQPQHF. The V gene is TRBV2, the J gene TRBJ1-5; D not certain. V was pared by 2 bases and J by 2 bases, with 4 bases between. From germline, CDR1 is SNHLY and CDR2 FYNNEI. The CDR3 is 13 residues long.

The table lists this clone with many counts. The CDR3 here is CASSFRGPGYGYTF. The CDR3 nucleotides read TGTGCCAGCAGCTTTAGGGGGCCTGGGTATGGCTACACCTTC. V gene TRBV5-4 combines with J gene TRBJ1-2; TRBD1 matches at 7 bases. V trimming: 2 bases; J trimming: 5 bases; junction bases outside the gene matches: 6. The germline CDR1 and CDR2 sequences are SGHNT and YYREEE (reference sequence). The CDR3 runs to 14 residues.

About this clone: A much larger clone lies a single base off, so this may be a read error. The chain employs TRBV3-1 and TRBJ1-1; the D gene is possibly TRBD1 (5 bases). Germline CDR1 reads LGHDT; CDR2 reads YNNKEL (reference sequence). The CDR3 runs to 16 residues. V lost 8 bases, J lost 3 bases, and 22 bases lay in between. CDR3 protein: CASRDGGYGRDTEAFF. CDR3 nucleotides: TGTGCCAGCCGAGACGGGGGGTACGGACGGGACACTGAAGCTTTCTTT.

This chain links TRBV20-1 with TRBJ2-7, with 9 bases lining up with TRBD2. The CDR3 extends over 14 amino acids. V lost 4 bases to trimming and J lost 7 bases; unmatched junction nucleotides: 11. CDR1 is DFQATT, CDR2 SNEGSKA, per germline (reference sequence). CDR3 in DNA: TGCAGTGCTAACTCCATAGCGGGAGCGGGGGAGCAGTACTTC. This encodes CSANSIAGAGEQYF.

This clone was seen many times. The chain couples TRBV7-3 to TRBJ2-3; TRBD1 is a possible D gene (5 bases). The CDR3 loop spans 14 amino acids. The ends were cut back, 1 base at V and 1 base at J, with 6 bases in the middle. Germline V gives CDR1 SGHTA, CDR2 FQGTGA. The CDR3 protein is CASSLRGRTDTQYF. The CDR3 DNA follows: TGTGCCAGCAGCTTAAGGGGCCGCACAGATACGCAGTATTTT. The full variable domain, its missing parts supplied by reference TRBV7-3 and TRBJ2-3, is GAGVSQTPSNKVTEKGKYVELRCDPISGHTALYWYRQSLGQGPEFLIYFQGTGAADDSGLPNDRFFAVRPEGSVSTLKIQRTERGDSAVYLCASSLRGRTDTQYFGPGTRLTVL.

This clone was detected only a few times. CDR3 nucleotide sequence: TGTGCCAGCTCACGCTCCGGACGGAGAGGGGTTGTAGACTCCCAGCCCCAGCATTTT. This encodes CASSRSGRRGVVDSQPQHF. The rearrangement links TRBV18 to TRBJ1-5; D perhaps matches TRBD1 (5 bases). Trimming removed 4 bases at V and 7 bases at J, with 29 bases between. Germline CDR1 reads KGHSH; CDR2 reads LQKENI. The CDR3 spans 19 residues.

This clone is labeled as medium-sized. V and J are TRBV20-1 and TRBJ1-2; no clear D gene. The CDR3 is 13 residues long. Trimming cost V 5 bases and J 7 bases, with 17 bases left between them. Germline V gives CDR1 DFQATT, CDR2 SNEGSKA (reference sequence). The CDR3 DNA follows: TGCAGTGCTCTACGGACTGGAGAGGGTGGCTACACCTTC. The encoded protein is CSALRTGEGGYTF.

This clone was recorded many times. The rearrangement links TRBV6-1 to TRBJ2-5, with unresolved D. Trimming stripped 5 bases from V and 2 bases from J, with 12 bases between. Germline CDR1 MNHNS, CDR2 SASEGT. The CDR3 sequence is 14 residues long. Written as DNA, the CDR3 is TGTGCCAGCAGTTTAACAGTCCCGCAAGAGACCCAGTACTTC. Protein product: CASSLTVPQETQYF.

This clone was counted at least ten times. This clone may be a read error of a much larger clone one base away. The chain couples TRBV19 to TRBJ1-4; D unresolved. Looked up from germline, CDR1 is LNHDA and CDR2 is SQIVND (reference sequence). The V and J ends lost 4 bases and 5 bases respectively, with 5 bases between them. The CDR3 spans 12 residues. CDR3 in DNA: TGTGCCAGTAGTAATGCCAATGAAAAACTGTTTTTT. This translates into CASSNANEKLFF.

This clone occurred a few times. The CDR3 DNA follows: TGTGCCAGTCAGGGACAGGGACGACATCAGTACTTC. Residues: CASQGQGRHQYF. The chain combines TRBV28 with TRBJ2-7, with 9 bases fitting TRBD1. V trimming: 9 bases; J trimming: 10 bases; junction bases outside the gene matches: 10. The CDR3 covers 12 residues. From germline, CDR1 is MDHEN and CDR2 SYDVKM.

This clone showed up many times. The CDR3, as DNA: TGTGCCAGCTCATCTTCGTGGGATGAGCAGTTCTTC. As protein: CASSSSWDEQFF. This chain links TRBV18 with TRBJ2-1; D unclear. The germline CDR1 and CDR2 sequences are KGHSH and LQKENI. The germline V and J ends were trimmed by 5 bases and 8 bases, with 10 bases remaining between them. The CDR3 contains 12 residues.

This clone was counted at least ten times. The chain is built from TRBV20-1 and TRBJ2-1; D possibly uses TRBD1 or TRBD2 (5 bases each). Trimming shortened V by 6 bases and J by 3 bases, and 12 bases separated the two germline ends. The CDR3 extends over 13 amino acids. CDR1 DFQATT and CDR2 SNEGSKA come from the germline V gene (reference sequence). CDR3 in DNA: TGCAGTGCGCCGAGGGACGGCTACAATGAGCAGTTCTTC. Protein product: CSAPRDGYNEQFF.

The rearrangement joins TRBV28 to TRBJ2-7; D could derive from TRBD1 or TRBD2 (5 bases each). The CDR3 totals 17 residues. Looked up from germline, CDR1 is MDHEN and CDR2 is SYDVKM. Trimming took 4 bases from V and 3 from J, leaving 22 bases between them. CDR3 DNA: TGTGCCAGCAGTTCAGGACGGGCCGGGACGAGCTACTACGAGCAGTACTTC. Translation: CASSSGRAGTSYYEQYF.